This T cell receptor (beta chain) was captured by sequencing in a study of T cells after yellow fever vaccination. Study overall: Low-cell-number fractions underwent preparation using SMART-Seq v4 Ultra Low Input.

This clonotype was detected only a few times. Its antigen is unknown. Study-level points and caveats: The study re-detected most primary-vaccination clones after the booster (about 95% CD4, roughly 91% CD8).

Germline V gene data show CDR1 as LGHNA and CDR2 as YNFKEQ. CDR3 size: 15 residues. With V trimmed by 1 base and J by 3 bases, 6 bases remained unmatched. By 5'RACE template switching, TCR cDNA was produced, with a universal primer site and UMIs added in the process. TCRdb re-analysed the 5' RACE reads in MiXCR, keeping a single row per CDR3 protein. The sample yields approximately 260,000 distinct CDR3 sequences, 10% to 15% seen once. This material consisted of CD4+ T cells sorted from PBMCs, taken 45 days after the yellow fever booster vaccination. The sequence was obtained from a man younger than 45 who received the YFV17D yellow fever vaccine. The rearrangement joins TRBV4-2 to TRBJ2-7; 7 bases agree with TRBD2. The CDR3 DNA follows: TGTGCCAGCAGCCAAGGGCTAGCGGAGAACTACGAGCAGTACTTC. Its translation is CASSQGLAENYEQYF.